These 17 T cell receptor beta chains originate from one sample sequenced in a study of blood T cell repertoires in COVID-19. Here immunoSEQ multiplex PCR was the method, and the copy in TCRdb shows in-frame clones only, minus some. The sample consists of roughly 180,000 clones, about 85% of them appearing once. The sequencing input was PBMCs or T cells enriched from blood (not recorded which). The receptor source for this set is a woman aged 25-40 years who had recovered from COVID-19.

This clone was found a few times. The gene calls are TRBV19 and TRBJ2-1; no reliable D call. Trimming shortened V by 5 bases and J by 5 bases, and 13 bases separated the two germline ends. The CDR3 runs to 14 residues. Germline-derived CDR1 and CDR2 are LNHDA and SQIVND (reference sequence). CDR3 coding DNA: TGTGCCAGTAGTCTCTCCGTACGAGACAATGAGCAGTTCTTC. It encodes CASSLSVRDNEQFF.

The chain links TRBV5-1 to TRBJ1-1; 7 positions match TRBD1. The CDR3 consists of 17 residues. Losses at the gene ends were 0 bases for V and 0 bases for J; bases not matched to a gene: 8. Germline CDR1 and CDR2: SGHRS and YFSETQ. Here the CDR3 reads CASSLVAQGDMNTEAFF. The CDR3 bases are TGCGCCAGCAGCTTGGTCGCCCAGGGGGATATGAACACTGAAGCTTTCTTT.

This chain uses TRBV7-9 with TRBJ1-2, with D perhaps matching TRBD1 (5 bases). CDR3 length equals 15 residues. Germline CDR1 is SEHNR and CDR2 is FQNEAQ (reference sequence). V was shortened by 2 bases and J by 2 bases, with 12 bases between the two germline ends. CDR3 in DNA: TGTGCCAGCAGCTTATCAAAGGGGCCAAACTATGGCTACACCTTC. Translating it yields CASSLSKGPNYGYTF.

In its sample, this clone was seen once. The CDR3 loop reads CASRLGGVSNYGYTF. CDR3 sequence (DNA): TGTGCCAGCAGACTGGGGGGAGTTTCTAACTATGGCTACACCTTC. The gene calls are TRBV27 and TRBJ1-2, with D maybe TRBD1 (5 bases). Germline V gene data show CDR1 as MNHEY and CDR2 as SMNVEV (reference sequence). V was shortened by 6 bases and J by 0 bases, with 14 bases between the two germline ends. The CDR3 consists of 15 residues.

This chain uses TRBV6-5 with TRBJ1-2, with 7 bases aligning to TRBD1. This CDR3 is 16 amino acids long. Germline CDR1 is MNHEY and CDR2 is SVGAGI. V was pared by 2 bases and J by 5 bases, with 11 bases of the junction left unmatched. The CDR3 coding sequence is TGTGCCAGCAGTTACGCAGGGGGGAACCATCCTTATGGCTACACCTTC. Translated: CASSYAGGNHPYGYTF.

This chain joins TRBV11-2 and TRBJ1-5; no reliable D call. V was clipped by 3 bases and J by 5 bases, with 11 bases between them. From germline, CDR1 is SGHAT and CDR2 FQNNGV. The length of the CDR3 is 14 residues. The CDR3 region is CASSLSNRYQPQHF. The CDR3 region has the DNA TGTGCCAGCAGCTTGAGTAACCGGTATCAGCCCCAGCATTTT.

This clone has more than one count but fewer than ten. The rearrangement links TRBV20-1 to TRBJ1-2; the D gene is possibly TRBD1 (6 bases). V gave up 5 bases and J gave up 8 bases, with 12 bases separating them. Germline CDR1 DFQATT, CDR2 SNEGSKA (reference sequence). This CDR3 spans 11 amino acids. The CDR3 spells CSARQETGYTF. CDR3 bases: TGCAGTGCTCGACAGGAAACGGGCTACACCTTC.

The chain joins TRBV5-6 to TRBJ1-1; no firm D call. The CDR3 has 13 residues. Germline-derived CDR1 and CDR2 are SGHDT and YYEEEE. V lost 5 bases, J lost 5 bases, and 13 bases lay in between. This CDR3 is CASSYGRGTEAFF. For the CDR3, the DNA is TGTGCCAGCAGTTACGGGCGGGGTACTGAAGCTTTCTTT.

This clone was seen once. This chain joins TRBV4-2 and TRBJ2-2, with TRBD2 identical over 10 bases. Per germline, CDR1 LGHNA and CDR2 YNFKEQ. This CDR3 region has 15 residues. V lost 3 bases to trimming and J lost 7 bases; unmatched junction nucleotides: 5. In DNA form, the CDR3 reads TGTGCCAGCAGCCATCCCGGACTAGCGGTCGGGGAGCTGTTTTTT. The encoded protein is CASSHPGLAVGELFF.

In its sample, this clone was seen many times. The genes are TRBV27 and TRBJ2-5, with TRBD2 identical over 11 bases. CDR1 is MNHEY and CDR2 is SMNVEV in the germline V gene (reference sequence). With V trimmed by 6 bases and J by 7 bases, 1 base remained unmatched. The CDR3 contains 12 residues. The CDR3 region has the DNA TGTGCCAGCAGGACTAGCGGGGCGACCCAGTACTTC. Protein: CASRTSGATQYF.

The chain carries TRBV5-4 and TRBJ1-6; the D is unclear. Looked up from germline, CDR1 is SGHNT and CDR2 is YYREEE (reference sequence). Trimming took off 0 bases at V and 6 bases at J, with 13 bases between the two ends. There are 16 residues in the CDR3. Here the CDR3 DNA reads TGTGCCAGCAGCTTGGGAGGGCATGCCGTTAATTCACCCCTCCACTTT. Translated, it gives CASSLGGHAVNSPLHF.

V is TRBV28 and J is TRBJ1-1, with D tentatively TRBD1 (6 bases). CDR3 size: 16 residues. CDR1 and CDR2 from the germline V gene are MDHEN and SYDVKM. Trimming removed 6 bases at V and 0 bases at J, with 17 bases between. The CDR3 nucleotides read TGTGCCAGCAGCCCGACAGGTACGATCATGAACACTGAAGCTTTCTTT. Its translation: CASSPTGTIMNTEAFF.

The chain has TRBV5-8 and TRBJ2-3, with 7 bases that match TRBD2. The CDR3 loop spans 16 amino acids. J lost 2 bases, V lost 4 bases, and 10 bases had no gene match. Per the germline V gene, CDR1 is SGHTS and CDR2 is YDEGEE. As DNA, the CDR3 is TGTGCCAGCAGCGCGGGGTGGGAGGGCCTCACAGATACGCAGTATTTT. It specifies CASSAGWEGLTDTQYF. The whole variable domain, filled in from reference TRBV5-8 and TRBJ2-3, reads EAGVTQSPTHLIKTRGQQATLRCSPISGHTSVYWYQQALGLGLQFLLWYDEGEERNRGNFPPRFSGRQFPNYSSELNVNALELEDSALYLCASSAGWEGLTDTQYFGPGTRLTVL.

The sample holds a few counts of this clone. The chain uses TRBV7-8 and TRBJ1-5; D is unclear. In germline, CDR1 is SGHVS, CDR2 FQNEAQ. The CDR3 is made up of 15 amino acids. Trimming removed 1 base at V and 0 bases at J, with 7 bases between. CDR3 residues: CASSLGSGSNQPQHF. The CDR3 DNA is TGTGCCAGCAGCTTAGGGTCCGGTAGCAATCAGCCCCAGCATTTT. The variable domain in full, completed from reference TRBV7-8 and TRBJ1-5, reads GAGVSQSPRYKVAKRGQDVALRCDPISGHVSLFWYQQALGQGPEFLTYFQNEAQLDKSGLPSDRFFAERPEGSVSTLKIQRTQQEDSAVYLCASSLGSGSNQPQHFGDGTRLSIL.

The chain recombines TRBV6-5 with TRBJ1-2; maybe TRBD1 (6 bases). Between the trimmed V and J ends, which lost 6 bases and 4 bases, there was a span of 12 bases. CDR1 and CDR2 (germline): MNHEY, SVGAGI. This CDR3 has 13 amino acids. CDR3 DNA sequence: TGTGCCAGCAGCACTACAGGGATCTATGGCTACACCTTC. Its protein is CASSTTGIYGYTF.

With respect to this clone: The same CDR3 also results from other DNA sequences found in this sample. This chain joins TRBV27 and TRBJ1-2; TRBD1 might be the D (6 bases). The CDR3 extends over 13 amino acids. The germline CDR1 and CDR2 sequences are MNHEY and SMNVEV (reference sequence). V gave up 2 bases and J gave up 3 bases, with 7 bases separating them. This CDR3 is CASSLGGDYGYTF. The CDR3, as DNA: TGTGCCAGCAGTTTAGGGGGCGACTATGGCTACACCTTC.

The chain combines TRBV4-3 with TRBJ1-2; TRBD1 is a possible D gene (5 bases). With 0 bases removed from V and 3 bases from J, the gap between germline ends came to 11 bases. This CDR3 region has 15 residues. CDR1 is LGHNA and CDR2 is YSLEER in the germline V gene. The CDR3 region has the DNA TGCGCCAGCAGCCAAGATCGGGGGACGGACTATGGCTACACCTTC. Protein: CASSQDRGTDYGYTF.